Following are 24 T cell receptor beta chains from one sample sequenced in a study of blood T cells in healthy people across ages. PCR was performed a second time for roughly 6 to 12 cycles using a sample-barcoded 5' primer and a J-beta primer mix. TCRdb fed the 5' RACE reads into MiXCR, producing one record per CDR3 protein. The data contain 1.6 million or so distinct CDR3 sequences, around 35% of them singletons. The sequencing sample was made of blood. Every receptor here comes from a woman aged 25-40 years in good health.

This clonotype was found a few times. CDR3 region: CATSRAPGDIQYF. The CDR3 bases are TGTGCCACCAGCAGAGCCCCAGGGGACATTCAGTACTTC. The V call is TRBV15, the J call TRBJ2-4, with D tentatively TRBD1 (6 bases). Between the trimmed V and J ends, which lost 1 base and 8 bases, there was a span of 9 bases. The CDR3 contains 13 residues. The V gene's germline CDR1 is LNHNV and CDR2 YYDKDF (reference sequence).

The CDR3 DNA reads as TGTGCCAGCTCAACTAATGGAGGGGATGGGGGCTACACCTTC. It is translated as CASSTNGGDGGYTF. The J gene is TRBJ1-2, the V gene TRBV18; D is possibly TRBD1 (5 bases). Trimming stripped 5 bases from V and 8 bases from J, with 18 bases between. Germline CDR1 KGHSH, CDR2 LQKENI. The CDR3 has 14 amino acids.

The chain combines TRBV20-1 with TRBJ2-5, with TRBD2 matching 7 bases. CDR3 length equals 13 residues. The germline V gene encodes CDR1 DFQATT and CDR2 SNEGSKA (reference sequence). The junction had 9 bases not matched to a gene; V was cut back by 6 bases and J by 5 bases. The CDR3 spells CSATPGGGETQYF. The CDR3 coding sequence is TGCAGTGCCACACCGGGGGGAGGGGAGACCCAGTACTTC.

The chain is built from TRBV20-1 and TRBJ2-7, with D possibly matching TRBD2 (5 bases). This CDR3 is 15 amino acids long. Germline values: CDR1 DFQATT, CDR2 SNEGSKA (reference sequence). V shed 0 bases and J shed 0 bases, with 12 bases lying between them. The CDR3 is CSARDTRPLSYEQYF. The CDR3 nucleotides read TGCAGTGCTAGAGACACTAGGCCCCTCTCCTACGAGCAGTACTTC.

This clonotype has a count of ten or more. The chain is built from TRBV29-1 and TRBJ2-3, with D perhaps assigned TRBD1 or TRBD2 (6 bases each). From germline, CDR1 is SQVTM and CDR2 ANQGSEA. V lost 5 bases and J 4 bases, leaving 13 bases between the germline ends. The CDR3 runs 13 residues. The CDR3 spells CSVPVGGADTQYF. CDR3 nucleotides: TGCAGCGTTCCCGTGGGGGGCGCAGATACGCAGTATTTT.

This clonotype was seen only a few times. CDR3 sequence (DNA): TGTGCCAGCAGTCTGAAACAGGACATCTCCTACGAGCAGTACTTC. The encoded protein is CASSLKQDISYEQYF. The J gene is TRBJ2-7, the V gene TRBV27; possibly TRBD1 for D (5 bases). Trimming cost V 5 bases and J 0 bases, with 14 bases left between them. Germline V gene sequence: CDR1 MNHEY, CDR2 SMNVEV (reference sequence). This CDR3 contains 15 residues.

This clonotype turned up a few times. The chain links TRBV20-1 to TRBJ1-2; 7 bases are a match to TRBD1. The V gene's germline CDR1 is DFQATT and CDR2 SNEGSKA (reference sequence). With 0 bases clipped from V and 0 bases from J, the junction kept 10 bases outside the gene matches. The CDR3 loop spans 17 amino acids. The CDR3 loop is CSAREPRGNPSNYGYTF. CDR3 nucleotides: TGCAGTGCTAGAGAGCCCAGGGGGAACCCTTCTAACTATGGCTACACCTTC.

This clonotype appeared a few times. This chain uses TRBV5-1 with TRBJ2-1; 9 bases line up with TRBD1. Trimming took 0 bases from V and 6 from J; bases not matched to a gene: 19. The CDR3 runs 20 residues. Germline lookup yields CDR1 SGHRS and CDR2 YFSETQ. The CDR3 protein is CASSLVIEHFLGQGPNEQFF. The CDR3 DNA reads TGCGCCAGCAGCTTGGTTATCGAACACTTTCTGGGACAGGGACCCAATGAGCAGTTCTTC.

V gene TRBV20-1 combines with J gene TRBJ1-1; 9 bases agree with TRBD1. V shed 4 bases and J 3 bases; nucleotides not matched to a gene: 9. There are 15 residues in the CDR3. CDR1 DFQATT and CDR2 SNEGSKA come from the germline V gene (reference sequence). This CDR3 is CSATRTGVVYTEAFF. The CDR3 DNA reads TGCAGTGCTACACGGACAGGGGTGGTGTACACTGAAGCTTTCTTT.

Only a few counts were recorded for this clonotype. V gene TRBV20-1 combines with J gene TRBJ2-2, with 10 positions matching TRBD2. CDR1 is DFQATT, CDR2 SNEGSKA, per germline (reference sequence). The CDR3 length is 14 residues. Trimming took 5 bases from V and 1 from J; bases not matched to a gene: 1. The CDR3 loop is CSARTSGNTGELFF. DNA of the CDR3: TGCAGTGCTCGGACTAGCGGGAACACCGGGGAGCTGTTTTTT.

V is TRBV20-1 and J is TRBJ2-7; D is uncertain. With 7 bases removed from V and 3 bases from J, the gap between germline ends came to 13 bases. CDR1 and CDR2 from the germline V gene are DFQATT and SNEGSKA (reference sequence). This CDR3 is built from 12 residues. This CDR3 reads CSESQINYEQYF. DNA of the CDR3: TGCAGTGAAAGTCAGATCAACTACGAGCAGTACTTC.

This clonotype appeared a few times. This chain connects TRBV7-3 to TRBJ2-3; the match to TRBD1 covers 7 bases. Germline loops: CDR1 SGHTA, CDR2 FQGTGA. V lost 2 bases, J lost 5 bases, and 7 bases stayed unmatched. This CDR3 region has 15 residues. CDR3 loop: CASSLPTTGLDTQYF. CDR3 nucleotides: TGTGCCAGCAGCTTACCTACGACAGGGTTAGATACGCAGTATTTT.

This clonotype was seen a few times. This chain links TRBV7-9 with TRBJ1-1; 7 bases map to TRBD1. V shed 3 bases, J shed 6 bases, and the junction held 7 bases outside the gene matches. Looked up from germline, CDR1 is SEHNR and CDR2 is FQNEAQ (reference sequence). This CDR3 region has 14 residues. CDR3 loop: CASSFETGFPEAFF. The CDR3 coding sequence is TGTGCCAGCAGCTTTGAGACAGGGTTCCCTGAAGCTTTCTTT.

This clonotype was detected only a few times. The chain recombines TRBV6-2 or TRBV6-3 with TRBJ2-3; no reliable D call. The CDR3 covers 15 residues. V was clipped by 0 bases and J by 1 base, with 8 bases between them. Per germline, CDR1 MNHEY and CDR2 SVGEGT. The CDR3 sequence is CASSYSFSRTDTQYF. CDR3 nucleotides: TGTGCCAGCAGTTACTCGTTTAGTCGCACAGATACGCAGTATTTT.

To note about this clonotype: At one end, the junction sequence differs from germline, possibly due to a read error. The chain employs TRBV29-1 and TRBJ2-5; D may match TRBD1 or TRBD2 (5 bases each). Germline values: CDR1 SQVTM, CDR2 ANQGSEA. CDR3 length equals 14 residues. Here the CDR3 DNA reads TGCAGCGTTGAGGGGCCCGAGATTGAAGGGACCCGGTACTTC. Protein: CSVEGPEIEGTRYF. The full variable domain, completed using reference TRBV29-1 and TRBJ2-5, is SAVISQKPSRDICQRGTSLTIQCQVDSQVTMMFWYRQQPGQSLTLIATANQGSEATYESGFVIDKFPISRPNLTFSTLTVSNMSPEDSSIYLCSVEGPEIEGTRYFGPGTRLLVL.

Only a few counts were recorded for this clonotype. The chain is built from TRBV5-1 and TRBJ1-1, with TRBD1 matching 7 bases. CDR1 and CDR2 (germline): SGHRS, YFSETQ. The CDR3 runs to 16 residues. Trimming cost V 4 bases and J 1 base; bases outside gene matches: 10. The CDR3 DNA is TGCGCCAGCAGCGGGCCCTACGACAGGGAGAACACTGAAGCTTTCTTT. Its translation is CASSGPYDRENTEAFF.

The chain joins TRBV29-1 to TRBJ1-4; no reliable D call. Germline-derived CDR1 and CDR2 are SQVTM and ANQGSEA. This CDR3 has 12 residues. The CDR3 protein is CSAQRANEKLFF. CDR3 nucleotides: TGCAGTGCCCAGAGGGCTAATGAAAAACTGTTTTTT.

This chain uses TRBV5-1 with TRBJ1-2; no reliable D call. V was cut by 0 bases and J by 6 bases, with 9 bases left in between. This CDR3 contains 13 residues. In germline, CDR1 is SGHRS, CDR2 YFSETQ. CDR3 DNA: TGCGCCAGCAGCTTGGCCCTTCCGAATGGCTACACCTTC. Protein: CASSLALPNGYTF.

CDR3 region: CASSFPLHNEQFF. The CDR3 DNA reads TGCGCCAGCAGCTTCCCCCTGCACAATGAGCAGTTCTTC. This rearrangement joins TRBV5-1 to TRBJ2-1; D is unresolved. Germline CDR1 and CDR2: SGHRS and YFSETQ. This CDR3 contains 13 residues. Trimming took off 2 bases at V and 5 bases at J, with 8 bases between the two ends. Drawing the rest from reference TRBV5-1 and TRBJ2-1, the complete variable domain is KAGVTQTPRYLIKTRGQQVTLSCSPISGHRSVSWYQQTPGQGLQFLFEYFSETQRNKGNFPGRFSGRQFSNSRSEMNVSTLELGDSALYLCASSFPLHNEQFFGPGTRLTVL.

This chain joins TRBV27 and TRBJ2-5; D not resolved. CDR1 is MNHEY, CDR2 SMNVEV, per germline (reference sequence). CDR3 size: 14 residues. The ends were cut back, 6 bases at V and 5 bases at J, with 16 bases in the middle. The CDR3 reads CASRPSGLEETQYF. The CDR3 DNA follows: TGTGCCAGCAGGCCGTCGGGTTTGGAGGAGACCCAGTACTTC.

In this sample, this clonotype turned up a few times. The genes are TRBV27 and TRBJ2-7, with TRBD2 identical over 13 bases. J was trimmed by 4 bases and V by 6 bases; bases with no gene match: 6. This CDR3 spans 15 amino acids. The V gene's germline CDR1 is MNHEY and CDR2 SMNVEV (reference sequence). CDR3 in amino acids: CASRRPGLAGYEQYF. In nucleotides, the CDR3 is TGTGCCAGCAGACGTCCGGGACTAGCGGGATACGAGCAGTACTTC.

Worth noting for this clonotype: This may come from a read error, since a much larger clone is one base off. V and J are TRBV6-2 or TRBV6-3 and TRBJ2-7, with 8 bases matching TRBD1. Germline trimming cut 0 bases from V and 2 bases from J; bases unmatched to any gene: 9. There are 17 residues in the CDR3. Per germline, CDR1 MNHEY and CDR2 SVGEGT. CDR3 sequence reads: CASSYSRTGRFAYEQYF. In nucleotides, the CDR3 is TGTGCCAGCAGTTACTCCAGGACAGGGAGATTCGCCTACGAGCAGTACTTC.

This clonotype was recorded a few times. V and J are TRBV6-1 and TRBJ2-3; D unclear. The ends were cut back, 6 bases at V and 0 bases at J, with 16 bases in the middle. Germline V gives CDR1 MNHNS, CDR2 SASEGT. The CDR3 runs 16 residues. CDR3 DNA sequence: TGTGCCAGCAGGGACCATTATACCGTCAGCACAGATACGCAGTATTTT. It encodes CASRDHYTVSTDTQYF.

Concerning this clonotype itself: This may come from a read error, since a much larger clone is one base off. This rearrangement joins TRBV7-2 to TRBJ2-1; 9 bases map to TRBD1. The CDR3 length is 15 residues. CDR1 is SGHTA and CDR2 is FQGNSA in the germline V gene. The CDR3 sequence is CARSLAGTGSNEQFF. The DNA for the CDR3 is TGTGCCCGCAGCTTAGCCGGGACAGGGAGCAATGAGCAGTTCTTC.